The rows below give T cell receptor beta chains drawn from one sample of a study of blood T cell repertoires in COVID-19. Data came from immunoSEQ multiplex PCR; TCRdb stores just in-frame clones and leaves some out. The sample comprises hundreds of thousands of clones, 86% of which are singletons, and more than 1.4% rests with the top ten. Sequencing was done on a sample of peripheral blood. These receptors were obtained from a woman in her thirties with active or convalescent COVID-19. CDR3s include the opening cysteine and the closing phenylalanine or tryptophan. D genes are given only for firm matches. Rows give clone size only sometimes, using once, few, many, or a class for an expanded clone.

>TRBV27|NA|TRBD2|TRBJ2-1
CASSFWGGSYNEQFF
TGTGCCAGCAGTTTTTGGGGGGGAAGCTACAATGAGCAGTTCTTC
>TRBV6-5|NA|TRBD1|TRBJ1-2
CASSSRTGGDYGYTF
TGTGCCAGCAGTTCGCGGACAGGGGGAGACTATGGCTACACCTTC
>TRBV30|NA|NA|TRBJ1-3
CAWIRPQGLLSSGNTIYF
TGTGCCTGGATCAGGCCCCAGGGGCTGCTTAGCTCTGGAAACACCATATATTTT
>TRBV6-6|NA|TRBD1|TRBJ2-7
CASSRTGIGYEQYF
TGTGCCAGCAGTCGGACAGGGATCGGATACGAGCAGTACTTC
>TRBV18|NA|NA|TRBJ2-2
CASSPRGQMKGGELFF
TGTGCCAGCTCACCAAGGGGCCAGATGAAGGGCGGGGAGCTGTTTTTT
>TRBV7-9|NA|NA|TRBJ1-4
CASSLESEKLFF
TGTGCCAGCAGCTTAGAGAGTGAAAAACTGTTTTTT
>TRBV5-1|NA|NA|TRBJ2-1
CASSLDLLEEQFF
TGCGCCAGCAGCTTGGACCTACTAGAAGAGCAGTTCTTC
>TRBV5-1|NA|TRBD1|TRBJ1-1
CASRSEVTGGNTEAFF
TGCGCCAGCAGGTCAGAAGTAACAGGGGGAAACACTGAAGCTTTCTTT
>TRBV6-5|NA|TRBD1|TRBJ2-7
CASSLATGTGYYEQYF
TGTGCCAGCAGTTTAGCTACCGGGACAGGGTACTACGAGCAGTACTTC
>TRBV6-1|NA|NA|TRBJ1-2
CASSEQGSGYTF
TGTGCCAGCAGTGAACAGGGGTCCGGCTACACCTTC
>TRBV11-3|NA|TRBD2|TRBJ2-3
CASSGTRFGDTQYF
TGTGCCAGCAGCGGGACTAGATTTGGAGATACGCAGTATTTT
>TRBV6-1|once|NA|TRBJ1-3
CASSEQGYGNTIYF
TGTGCCAGCAGTGAACAGGGATACGGAAACACCATATATTTT
>TRBV6-5|NA|TRBD1|TRBJ2-2
CASSYVPDRATGELFF
TGTGCCAGCAGTTACGTTCCTGACAGGGCCACCGGGGAGCTGTTTTTT
>TRBV12-3/TRBV12-4|NA|NA|TRBJ2-1
CASGRTNEQFF
TGTGCCAGCGGCCGGACAAATGAGCAGTTCTTC
>TRBV10-2|NA|TRBD1|TRBJ1-6
CASQFDRGINSPLHF
TGCGCCAGCCAATTTGACAGGGGGATTAATTCACCCCTCCACTTT
>TRBV27|NA|NA|TRBJ2-1
CASRRSEFTGFGEQFF
TGTGCCAGCAGAAGGAGTGAGTTTACGGGGTTTGGGGAGCAGTTCTTC
>TRBV7-6|NA|NA|TRBJ1-3
CASSLVVGSSGNTIYF
TGTGCCAGCAGCTTAGTTGTTGGTAGCTCTGGAAACACCATATATTTT
>TRBV2|NA|TRBD1|TRBJ1-2
CASLGQGTGGYTF
TGTGCCAGCCTGGGACAGGGGACTGGAGGCTACACCTTC
>TRBV5-1|NA|TRBD2|TRBJ2-1
CASSPGLAVPSSYNEQFF
TGCGCCAGCAGCCCGGGACTAGCGGTTCCAAGCTCCTACAATGAGCAGTTCTTC
>TRBV3-1/TRBV3-2|NA|NA|TRBJ1-2
CASSGGDGPNYGYTF
TGTGCCAGCAGCGGGGGGGACGGACCTAACTATGGCTACACCTTC
>TRBV5-4|NA|TRBD2|TRBJ2-5
CASSPGRGISTQYF
TGTGCCAGCAGCCCGGGGAGGGGAATATCGACCCAGTACTTC
>TRBV10-3|NA|NA|TRBJ1-1
CAINPDRNTEAFF
TGTGCCATCAACCCGGACAGAAACACTGAAGCTTTCTTT
>TRBV2|NA|TRBD2|TRBJ2-2
CASKGLAGTGELFF
TGTGCCAGCAAAGGACTAGCGGGAACCGGGGAGCTGTTTTTT
>TRBV2|NA|TRBD1|TRBJ1-5
CASSEGQGYQPQHF
TGTGCCAGCAGTGAAGGACAGGGTTATCAGCCCCAGCATTTT
>TRBV19|NA|NA|TRBJ2-5
CASSIEAGGPPQETQYF
TGTGCCAGTAGTATAGAGGCCGGGGGGCCCCCCCAAGAGACCCAGTACTTC
>TRBV13|NA|NA|TRBJ2-3
CASSLNNRDTDTQYF
TGTGCCAGCAGCTTAAATAACCGAGACACAGATACGCAGTATTTT
>TRBV6-6|few|NA|TRBJ1-5
CASSQEGSLYSNQPQHF
TGTGCCAGCAGTCAGGAGGGGTCACTGTATAGCAATCAGCCCCAGCATTTT
>TRBV4-2|NA|NA|TRBJ1-5
CASSQDLAEGGQPQHF
TGTGCCAGCAGCCAAGATCTAGCCGAGGGCGGTCAGCCCCAGCATTTT
>TRBV12-3/TRBV12-4|NA|NA|TRBJ1-5
CASSSTGNQPQHF
TGTGCCAGCAGTTCCACGGGGAATCAGCCCCAGCATTTT
>TRBV7-9|many|NA|TRBJ1-2
CASSLAYGGNGYTF
TGTGCCAGCAGCTTAGCTTATGGAGGAAATGGCTACACCTTC
>TRBV27|few|NA|TRBJ1-5
CASAGFINQPQHF
TGTGCCAGCGCGGGTTTTATAAATCAGCCCCAGCATTTT
>TRBV2|NA|NA|TRBJ1-1
CASSATTGTEAFF
TGTGCCAGCAGCGCGACTACAGGGACTGAAGCTTTCTTT
>TRBV3-1/TRBV3-2|once|NA|TRBJ1-4
CASSQAMGDWGEKLFF
TGTGCCAGCAGCCAAGCGATGGGGGACTGGGGGGAAAAACTGTTTTTT
>TRBV3-1/TRBV3-2|NA|NA|TRBJ2-7
CASRGPSSYEQYF
TGTGCCAGCAGGGGGCCTAGCTCCTACGAGCAGTACTTC
>TRBV18|NA|NA|TRBJ2-2
CASSPPDSRLTGELFF
TGTGCCAGCTCACCACCGGACTCTCGGCTAACCGGGGAGCTGTTTTTT
>TRBV13|NA|TRBD2|TRBJ2-7
CASSLDGTSGVSEQYF
TGTGCCAGCAGCTTAGACGGGACTAGCGGCGTCTCCGAGCAGTACTTC
>TRBV27|NA|TRBD2|TRBJ2-5
CASRLFAGGYQETQYF
TGTGCCAGCCGCCTTTTTGCGGGGGGATACCAAGAGACCCAGTACTTC
>TRBV4-1|NA|TRBD1|TRBJ2-1
CASSQDVGQGANNEQFF
TGCGCCAGCAGCCAAGATGTAGGACAGGGGGCCAACAATGAGCAGTTCTTC
>TRBV29-1|NA|NA|TRBJ2-7
CSVYSVTYEQYF
TGCAGCGTCTACTCGGTAACCTACGAGCAGTACTTC
>TRBV5-1|NA|TRBD2|TRBJ2-1
CASSLRTEGLATNEQFF
TGCGCCAGCAGCTTGCGGACAGAGGGACTAGCGACGAATGAGCAGTTCTTC
>TRBV19|few|TRBD2|TRBJ2-1
CASSILTSGEWNNEQFF
TGTGCCAGTAGTATATTGACTAGCGGGGAATGGAACAATGAGCAGTTCTTC
>TRBV6-5|NA|TRBD1|TRBJ2-7
CASSQLLTGDYEQYF
TGTGCCAGCAGTCAGCTCCTGACAGGGGACTACGAGCAGTACTTC
>TRBV20-1|NA|TRBD2|TRBJ2-3
CSASLAGGTDTQYF
TGCAGTGCTAGTCTAGCGGGGGGGACAGATACGCAGTATTTT
>TRBV5-1|NA|NA|TRBJ1-1
CASSFRGENTEAFF
TGCGCCAGCAGCTTCAGGGGCGAAAACACTGAAGCTTTCTTT
>TRBV7-9|NA|NA|TRBJ1-1
CASSSVTGGSAFF
TGTGCCAGCAGCTCGGTGACAGGCGGTTCAGCTTTCTTT
>TRBV5-5|NA|TRBD2|TRBJ2-3
CASSLGLGARDTQYF
TGTGCCAGCAGCTTAGGACTAGGAGCTCGGGATACGCAGTATTTT
>TRBV25-1|NA|NA|TRBJ1-3
CASSEYGQISGNTIYF
TGTGCCAGCAGTGAATATGGACAGATCTCTGGAAACACCATATATTTT
>TRBV6-5|NA|NA|TRBJ2-1
CASSYSRQGMANEQFF
TGTGCCAGCAGTTACTCGAGGCAGGGCATGGCAAATGAGCAGTTCTTC
>TRBV25-1|NA|TRBD1|TRBJ1-1
CASSGQGGTEAFF
TGTGCCAGCAGCGGACAGGGGGGAACTGAAGCTTTCTTT
>TRBV25-1|NA|NA|TRBJ1-1
CASSGWQGIFTEAFF
TGTGCCAGCAGTGGGTGGCAGGGCATATTCACTGAAGCTTTCTTT
>TRBV11-2|NA|NA|TRBJ2-1
CASAASSYNEQFF
TGTGCCAGCGCCGCTAGCTCCTACAATGAGCAGTTCTTC
>TRBV6-5|few|NA|TRBJ1-6
CASSYNEGYNSPLHF
TGTGCCAGCAGTTACAATGAGGGATATAATTCACCCCTCCACTTT